A selection of T cell receptor beta chains follows, all from one sample in a study of shared clonotypes between healthy human individuals. The data were produced by immunoSEQ multiplex PCR, yet TCRdb's version contains in-frame clones alone and is incomplete. In the table there are about a million clones, approximately 76% of which are singletons. Material for sequencing was memory CD4+ T cells sorted from blood. The receptor source for this set is a man aged 18 to 29 in good health. The CDR3 runs from the conserved cysteine through the conserved F or W. The D gene is left open where the match is weak. For some rows the clone size is stated as once, few or many, or as a class when expanded; others skip it.

V	D	J	size	CDR3	DNA
TRBV4-3	-	TRBJ2-6	-	CASSQPPPGANVLTF	TGCGCCAGCAGCCAACCTCCCCCTGGGGCCAACGTCCTGACTTTC
TRBV19	-	TRBJ2-3	-	CASSIGSHAADTQYF	TGTGCCAGTAGTATAGGGTCGCACGCGGCAGATACGCAGTATTTT
TRBV11-2	-	TRBJ2-1	-	CATSPGQSYNEQFF	TGTGCCACCTCCCCCGGACAGTCCTACAATGAGCAGTTCTTC
TRBV7-9	-	TRBJ2-5	-	CASSLEQQETQYF	TGTGCCAGCAGCTTAGAGCAGCAAGAGACCCAGTACTTC
TRBV19	-	TRBJ1-5	-	CASSTILGSRNQPQHF	TGTGCCAGTAGTACTATTCTAGGGAGTCGCAATCAGCCCCAGCATTTT
TRBV7-2	-	TRBJ1-1	-	CASSDYGTMNTEAFF	TGTGCCAGCAGCGATTACGGGACAATGAACACTGAAGCTTTCTTT
TRBV6-5	-	TRBJ2-1	-	CASSTVAGQGEQFF	TGTGCCAGCAGTACCGTGGCGGGGCAGGGTGAGCAGTTCTTC
TRBV10-1	TRBD1	TRBJ2-2	few	CASRGQGAGELFF	TGCGCCAGCAGGGGACAGGGGGCCGGGGAGCTGTTTTTT
TRBV28	-	TRBJ1-2	-	CASSFAGAVYGYTF	TGTGCCAGCAGTTTTGCAGGGGCTGTCTATGGCTACACCTTC
TRBV5-8	-	TRBJ2-5	-	CASSLEGRMSQETQYF	TGTGCCAGCAGCCTTGAGGGGCGCATGTCCCAAGAGACCCAGTACTTC
TRBV5-4	-	TRBJ2-1	-	CASSLIGVSYNEQFF	TGTGCCAGCAGCTTGATTGGGGTCTCCTACAATGAGCAGTTCTTC
TRBV9	-	TRBJ2-3	-	CASSVGQGGTDTQYF	TGTGCCAGCAGCGTAGGCCAAGGGGGGACAGATACGCAGTATTTT
TRBV5-6	-	TRBJ2-3	few	CASSLPPSSRADTQYF	TGTGCCAGCAGCTTGCCCCCTAGCTCTCGGGCAGATACGCAGTATTTT
TRBV29-1	TRBD2	TRBJ2-3	few	CSAGLRGLAGGRRPDTQYF	TGCAGCGCCGGGTTAAGGGGACTAGCGGGGGGGCGGAGGCCAGATACGCAGTATTTT
TRBV20-1	TRBD1	TRBJ2-1	-	CSASRGREQFF	TGCAGTGCTAGTAGGGGGCGCGAGCAGTTCTTC
TRBV13	-	TRBJ1-2	-	CASSLPRGGSDYGYTF	TGTGCCAGCAGCCTACCCAGGGGAGGGTCCGACTATGGCTACACCTTC
TRBV2	-	TRBJ2-7	-	CASSEEGYLVTYEQYF	TGTGCCAGCAGTGAAGAAGGGTATCTAGTCACCTACGAGCAGTACTTC
TRBV28	-	TRBJ1-2	-	CASMLGDYGYTF	TGTGCCAGCATGTTAGGTGACTATGGCTACACCTTC
TRBV9	-	TRBJ2-7	few	CASSVEGGVPSYEQYF	TGTGCCAGCAGCGTAGAGGGTGGGGTGCCTTCCTACGAGCAGTACTTC
TRBV10-1	TRBD1	TRBJ2-1	-	CASSGHRDRAYNEQFF	TGCGCCAGCAGTGGGCACCGGGACAGGGCCTACAATGAGCAGTTCTTC
TRBV28	TRBD1	TRBJ1-1	-	CASSVPGQGLTEAFF	TGTGCCAGCAGTGTGCCGGGACAGGGTCTCACTGAAGCTTTCTTT
TRBV5-1	TRBD2	TRBJ2-3	few	CASSPPSGGTDTQYF	TGCGCCAGCAGCCCCCCTAGCGGGGGCACAGATACGCAGTATTTT
TRBV6-1	TRBD1	TRBJ2-7	-	CASSVSPGQGTEQYF	TGTGCCAGCAGTGTTTCGCCGGGACAGGGAACCGAGCAGTACTTC
TRBV27	-	TRBJ1-5	-	CASSLRGNQPQHF	TGTGCCAGCAGTCTCCGCGGAAATCAGCCCCAGCATTTT
TRBV5-1	-	TRBJ2-6	-	CASSLGQKSGANVLTF	TGCGCCAGCAGCTTGGGACAGAAATCTGGGGCCAACGTCCTGACTTTC
TRBV10-3	TRBD1	TRBJ1-4	-	CATQAGQGAVKLFF	TGTGCCACCCAAGCGGGACAGGGGGCGGTAAAACTGTTTTTT
TRBV25-1	TRBD1	TRBJ2-7	-	CASSGGTGSYEQYF	TGTGCCAGCAGTGGGGGGACAGGGAGCTACGAGCAGTACTTC
TRBV18	-	TRBJ2-7	-	CASSPLPTGTQQYF	TGTGCCAGCTCACCACTCCCAACGGGGACACAGCAGTACTTC
TRBV7-2	TRBD1	TRBJ1-3	-	CASSLAQGLGWNTIYF	TGTGCCAGCAGCTTAGCACAGGGGCTGGGTTGGAACACCATATATTTT
TRBV5-8	-	TRBJ2-1	-	CASSPWTGNYNEQFF	TGTGCCAGCAGCCCGTGGACTGGAAACTACAATGAGCAGTTCTTC
TRBV20-1	-	TRBJ1-1	few	CSAPYASEAFF	TGCAGTGCCCCGTACGCATCTGAAGCTTTCTTT
TRBV6-5	-	TRBJ2-1	-	CASSSPRLELSNEQFF	TGTGCCAGCAGTTCCCCCAGACTAGAACTATCCAATGAGCAGTTCTTC
TRBV6-6	-	TRBJ1-3	-	CASSSGPGGNTIYF	TGTGCCAGCAGTTCGGGACCGGGAGGAAACACCATATATTTT
TRBV9	-	TRBJ2-2	once	CASSVADTGELFF	TGTGCCAGCAGCGTAGCCGACACCGGGGAGCTGTTTTTT
TRBV2	-	TRBJ2-3	-	CASSRGLTDTQYF	TGTGCCAGCAGCCGGGGACTCACAGATACGCAGTATTTT
TRBV7-2	-	TRBJ1-4	-	CASSPDREKLFF	TGTGCCAGCAGCCCCGACCGTGAAAAACTGTTTTTT
TRBV7-2	-	TRBJ2-7	-	CASSFRGALSYEQYF	TGTGCCAGCAGCTTCCGGGGGGCCCTCTCCTACGAGCAGTACTTC
TRBV27	-	TRBJ1-4	-	CASSLRQGFSGEKLFF	TGTGCCAGCAGTTTACGGCAGGGTTTTAGTGGTGAAAAACTGTTTTTT
TRBV11-3	TRBD1	TRBJ2-1	-	CASSTRTGGSYNEQFF	TGTGCCAGCAGCACTAGGACAGGGGGCTCCTACAATGAGCAGTTCTTC
TRBV18	-	TRBJ2-7	-	CASSQKGGGKYEQYF	TGTGCCAGCTCCCAAAAAGGGGGAGGGAAGTACGAGCAGTACTTC
TRBV10-3	-	TRBJ1-2	-	CAISTANYGYTF	TGTGCCATCAGCACAGCAAACTATGGCTACACCTTC
TRBV6-6	TRBD2	TRBJ2-1	-	CASSPRLAGSRNEQFF	TGTGCCAGCAGTCCTCGACTAGCGGGATCGAGGAATGAGCAGTTCTTC
TRBV7-8	-	TRBJ2-1	-	CASRRQEVSYNEQFF	TGTGCCAGCCGACGACAGGAAGTTTCCTACAATGAGCAGTTCTTC
TRBV19	-	TRBJ1-5	-	CASSPAVNQPQHF	TGTGCCAGTAGTCCAGCGGTTAATCAGCCCCAGCATTTT
TRBV7-2	-	TRBJ2-3	-	CASSSWDPTDTQYF	TGTGCCAGCAGCTCTTGGGACCCAACAGATACGCAGTATTTT
TRBV6-5	TRBD1	TRBJ1-6	-	CASSLGQGGNSPLHF	TGTGCCAGCAGTCTCGGACAGGGCGGTAATTCACCCCTCCACTTT
TRBV7-9	-	TRBJ1-5	few	CASSREGQPQHF	TGTGCCAGCAGCCGGGAGGGCCAGCCCCAGCATTTT
TRBV4-3	TRBD1	TRBJ1-2	-	CASSPGQGIGGYTF	TGCGCCAGCAGTCCCGGACAGGGTATAGGTGGCTACACCTTC
TRBV10-2	-	TRBJ1-1	-	CASSENFAAEAFF	TGCGCCAGCAGTGAGAATTTTGCCGCTGAAGCTTTCTTT
TRBV5-6	TRBD1	TRBJ1-6	-	CASSLVQGDAPLHF	TGTGCCAGCAGCTTGGTTCAGGGGGATGCGCCCCTCCACTTT
TRBV6-5	-	TRBJ2-3	-	CATRDQPSPTDTQYF	TGTGCCACGCGAGACCAGCCAAGCCCCACAGATACGCAGTATTTT
TRBV6-1	-	TRBJ1-5	-	CASSEALWGAHQPQHF	TGTGCCAGCAGTGAAGCGTTGTGGGGGGCCCATCAGCCCCAGCATTTT
TRBV25-1	TRBD1	TRBJ1-2	-	CASSARGQGYGYTF	TGTGCCAGCAGTGCCAGGGGGCAGGGTTATGGCTACACCTTC
TRBV18	-	TRBJ1-2	-	CASSDEPGAGGYTF	TGTGCCAGCTCGGACGAGCCAGGGGCGGGTGGCTACACCTTC
TRBV18	TRBD1	TRBJ2-3	-	CASSRDRGRTDTQYF	TGTGCCAGCTCACGGGACAGGGGGCGCACAGATACGCAGTATTTT
TRBV29-1	-	TRBJ2-7	few	CSVASSGGGPSEQYF	TGCAGCGTTGCGTCTAGCGGAGGGGGACCGTCCGAGCAGTACTTC
TRBV5-6	-	TRBJ2-2	few	CASNAGAGTGELFF	TGTGCCAGCAATGCGGGGGCGGGCACCGGGGAGCTGTTTTTT
TRBV7-2	-	TRBJ2-5	-	CASSLMGGAETQYF	TGTGCCAGCAGCTTAATGGGGGGGGCCGAGACCCAGTACTTC